The 12 T cell receptor beta chains presented below share a single source sample, sequenced in a study of T-cell reconstitution after alpha-beta-depleted transplantation in children. A TCRbeta library incorporating unique molecular identifiers was prepared. TCRdb reanalysed the PCR reads using MiXCR and keeps one entry per CDR3 protein. The sample has fewer than 550,000 distinct CDR3 sequences, over 9.5% seen once. The sequences come from PBMCs, mostly from graft donor cells, collected 180 days after TCRalphabeta/CD19-depleted stem cell transplant. The receptor set was obtained from a female patient aged 2-15 years who had a stem cell transplant for aplastic anemia, so the T cells may come from the graft donor.

This clonotype was seen a few times. The V call is TRBV15, the J call TRBJ2-5; 11 bases are shared with TRBD2. The CDR3 extends over 14 amino acids. Per germline, CDR1 LNHNV and CDR2 YYDKDF (reference sequence). V was clipped by 7 bases and J by 5 bases; unmatched bases: 6. This chain's CDR3 is CATKILAGGETQYF. The DNA for the CDR3 is TGTGCCACCAAGATTTTAGCGGGAGGGGAGACCCAGTACTTC. The variable domain in full, completed from reference TRBV15 and TRBJ2-5, reads DAMVIQNPRYQVTQFGKPVTLSCSQTLNHNVMYWYQQKSSQAPKLLFHYYDKDFNNEADTPDNFQSRRPNTSFCFLDIRSPGLGDTAMYLCATKILAGGETQYFGPGTRLLVL.

In its sample, this clonotype was seen a few times. The CDR3 protein is CASSFNRALGVDTQYF. The CDR3 DNA reads as TGTGCCAGCAGTTTCAACAGGGCCCTCGGGGTCGATACGCAGTATTTT. The chain recombines TRBV12-3 or TRBV12-4 with TRBJ2-3; a possible D gene is TRBD1 (6 bases). Trimming removed 3 bases at V and 6 bases at J, with 19 bases between. The CDR3 length is 16 residues.

This clonotype has only a few counts. The chain recombines TRBV7-2 with TRBJ2-7, with TRBD2 matching over 13 bases. CDR1 and CDR2 from the germline V gene are SGHTA and FQGNSA. V lost 5 bases and J lost 11; bases outside the gene matches: 9. CDR3 size: 14 residues. The CDR3 nucleotides are TGTGCCAGCAGCACAGGGACTAGCGGGACCTCAAAGTACTTC. Amino acids: CASSTGTSGTSKYF.

This clonotype was seen repeatedly, ten times or more. The CDR3 DNA reads as TGTGCCAGCAGTCCCGGGACTAGCGGGACCCACGAGCAGTACTTC. Its translation is CASSPGTSGTHEQYF. V usage is TRBV7-6 and J usage is TRBJ2-7, with TRBD2 identical over 13 bases. V trimming: 6 bases; J trimming: 5 bases; junction bases outside the gene matches: 7. This CDR3 is built from 15 residues. In germline, CDR1 is SGHVS, CDR2 FNYEAQ.

The table lists this clonotype with a few counts. The chain carries TRBV20-1 and TRBJ2-1, with 14 positions matching TRBD2. The trim removed 5 bases at V and 6 bases at J, leaving 12 bases unmatched. Germline loops: CDR1 DFQATT, CDR2 SNEGSKA (reference sequence). This CDR3 has 17 residues. The CDR3: CSAGGTSGGEWSNEQFF. CDR3 DNA sequence: TGCAGTGCTGGAGGGACTAGCGGGGGAGAATGGAGCAATGAGCAGTTCTTC.

The sample holds a few counts of this clonotype. V gene TRBV12-3 or TRBV12-4 combines with J gene TRBJ2-6, with D possibly matching TRBD1 (6 bases). V lost 7 bases to trimming and J lost 4 bases, with 11 bases between them. The CDR3 contains 14 residues. CDR3 protein: CASKQGAGANVLTF. Written as DNA, the CDR3 is TGTGCCAGCAAACAGGGTGCCGGGGCCAACGTCCTGACTTTC.

This clonotype showed up just a few times. This rearrangement joins TRBV27 to TRBJ2-1; maybe TRBD1 (6 bases). V was trimmed by 7 bases and J by 7 bases, leaving 20 bases between them. Per the germline V gene, CDR1 is MNHEY and CDR2 is SMNVEV (reference sequence). The CDR3 consists of 15 residues. CDR3 DNA sequence: TGTGCCAGCATGGGGGACATCCTTTTGGAGAATGAGCAGTTCTTC. This gives the protein CASMGDILLENEQFF.

DNA for the CDR3: TGTGCCAGCAGCTTAGCCCTAGCGGAGGGAACTCAGCAGTACTTC. Protein: CASSLALAEGTQQYF. The rearrangement uses TRBV11-1 and TRBJ2-7, with 7 nucleotides matching TRBD2. V gave up 0 bases and J gave up 8 bases; unmatched junction bases: 10. Germline V gene data show CDR1 as SGHAT and CDR2 as FQDESV (reference sequence). This CDR3 contains 15 residues.

This clonotype is a singleton in its sample. One base away lies a much larger clone, so this may be a sequencing read error. This chain uses TRBV29-1 with TRBJ2-7, with D maybe TRBD1 (6 bases). CDR3 size: 14 residues. V was trimmed by 6 bases and J by 2 bases, leaving 17 bases between them. Germline values: CDR1 SQVTM, CDR2 ANQGSEA. CDR3 in DNA: TGCAGCGTCGTCACAGGGCTCCCTACCTACGAGCAGTACTTC. Amino acids: CSVVTGLPTYEQYF.

This chain links TRBV5-1 with TRBJ2-3, with D perhaps given as TRBD1 or TRBD2 (5 bases each). This CDR3 has 16 amino acids. Deletions cut 4 bases from V and 4 bases from J, with 19 bases between. Germline V gives CDR1 SGHRS, CDR2 YFSETQ. The CDR3 loop reads CASSAVFLSGPDTQYF. DNA of the CDR3: TGCGCCAGCAGCGCCGTGTTTTTGTCGGGACCAGATACGCAGTATTTT. Full variable domain (missing parts from reference TRBV5-1 and TRBJ2-3): KAGVTQTPRYLIKTRGQQVTLSCSPISGHRSVSWYQQTPGQGLQFLFEYFSETQRNKGNFPGRFSGRQFSNSRSEMNVSTLELGDSALYLCASSAVFLSGPDTQYFGPGTRLTVL.

There are a few counts of this clonotype. The chain employs TRBV6-2 or TRBV6-3 and TRBJ2-2; D call uncertain. Germline V CDR1 and CDR2: MNHEY, SVGEGT. The CDR3 is made up of 13 amino acids. Trimming cost V 2 bases and J 4 bases, with 5 bases left between them. CDR3 in amino acids: CASSYRVTGELFF. The CDR3 nucleotides read TGTGCCAGCAGTTACCGGGTCACCGGGGAGCTGTTTTTT.

To note about this clonotype: This may arise from a read error, as a much more abundant clone is one base away. The chain recombines TRBV12-3 or TRBV12-4 with TRBJ2-5, with D possibly TRBD2 on 6 matching bases. The germline V and J ends were trimmed by 3 bases and 4 bases, with 15 bases remaining between them. The CDR3 is made up of 15 amino acids. The CDR3 spells CASSFIPGVAETQYF. CDR3 DNA: TGTGCCAGCAGTTTTATACCGGGAGTCGCAGAGACCCAGTACTTC.